This TCR beta chain was found in a study of T cell repertoires in ileal Crohn's disease. Clones were sequenced by immunoSEQ multiplex PCR, and TCRdb holds only the in-frame ones, with some missing. The sample shows some 12,000 clones, more than 60% of them seen only once. Germline CDR1 SGHRS, CDR2 YFSETQ. The CDR3 covers 13 residues. V lost 4 bases to trimming and J lost 2 bases, with 6 bases between them. This clone was counted a single time. The chain employs TRBV5-1 and TRBJ2-2, with D tentatively TRBD1 (5 bases). Source material: ileal tissue. This clonotype originated in an adult with Crohn's disease. As DNA, the CDR3 is TGCGCCAGCAGCCAGGGTAACACCGGGGAGCTGTTTTTT. As protein: CASSQGNTGELFF.